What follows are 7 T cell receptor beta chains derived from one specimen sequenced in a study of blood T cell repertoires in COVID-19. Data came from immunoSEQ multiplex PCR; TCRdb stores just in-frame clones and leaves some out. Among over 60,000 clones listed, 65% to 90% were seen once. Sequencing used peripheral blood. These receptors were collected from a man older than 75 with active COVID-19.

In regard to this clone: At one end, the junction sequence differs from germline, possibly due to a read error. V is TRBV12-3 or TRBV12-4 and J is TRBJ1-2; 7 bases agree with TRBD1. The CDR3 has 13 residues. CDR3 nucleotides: TGTGCCAGCAGCTTAGGGGACAGATATGGCTACACCTTC. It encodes CASSLGDRYGYTF.

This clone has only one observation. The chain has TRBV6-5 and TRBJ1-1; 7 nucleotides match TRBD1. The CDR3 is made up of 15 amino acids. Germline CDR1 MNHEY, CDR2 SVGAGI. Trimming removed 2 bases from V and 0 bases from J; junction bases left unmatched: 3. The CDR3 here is CASSYGQALNTEAFF. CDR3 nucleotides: TGTGCCAGCAGTTACGGACAGGCCCTGAACACTGAAGCTTTCTTT.

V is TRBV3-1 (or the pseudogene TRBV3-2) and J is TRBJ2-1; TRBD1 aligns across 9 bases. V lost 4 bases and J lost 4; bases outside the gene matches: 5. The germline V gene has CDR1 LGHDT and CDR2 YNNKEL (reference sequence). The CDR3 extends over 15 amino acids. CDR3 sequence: CASSRGQGLYNEQFF. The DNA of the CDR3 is TGTGCCAGCAGCCGGGGACAGGGATTATACAATGAGCAGTTCTTC.

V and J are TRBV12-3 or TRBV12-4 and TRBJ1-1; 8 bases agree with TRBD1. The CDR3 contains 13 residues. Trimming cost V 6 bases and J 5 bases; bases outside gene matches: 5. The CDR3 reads CASRQGVGTEAFF. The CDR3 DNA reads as TGTGCCAGCAGACAGGGGGTGGGTACTGAAGCTTTCTTT.

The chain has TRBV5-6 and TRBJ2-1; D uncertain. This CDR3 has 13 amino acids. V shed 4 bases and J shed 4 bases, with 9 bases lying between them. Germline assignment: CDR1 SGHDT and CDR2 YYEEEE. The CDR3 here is CASSIDTYNEQFF. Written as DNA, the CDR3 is TGTGCCAGCAGCATAGACACGTACAATGAGCAGTTCTTC.

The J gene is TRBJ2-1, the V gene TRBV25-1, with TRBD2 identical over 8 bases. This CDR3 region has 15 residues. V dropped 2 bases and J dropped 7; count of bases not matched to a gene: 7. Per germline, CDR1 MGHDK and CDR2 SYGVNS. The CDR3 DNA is TGTGCCAGCAGTGAAGACGGGGGGGCCTGGAATGAGCAGTTCTTC. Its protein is CASSEDGGAWNEQFF.

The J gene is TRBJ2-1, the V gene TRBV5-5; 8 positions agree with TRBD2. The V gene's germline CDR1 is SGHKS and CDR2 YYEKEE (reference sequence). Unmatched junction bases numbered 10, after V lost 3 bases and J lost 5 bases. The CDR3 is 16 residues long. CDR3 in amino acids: CASSSIAGSTHNEQFF. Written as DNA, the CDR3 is TGTGCCAGCAGCTCGATAGCGGGATCAACCCACAATGAGCAGTTCTTC. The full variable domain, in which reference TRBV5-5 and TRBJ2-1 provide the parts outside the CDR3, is DAGVTQSPTHLIKTRGQQVTLRCSPISGHKSVSWYQQVLGQGPQFIFQYYEKEERGRGNFPDRFSARQFPNYSSELNVNALLLGDSALYLCASSSIAGSTHNEQFFGPGTRLTVL.